Each of the 21 T cell receptor beta chains below was sequenced from the same sample in a study of T-cell reconstitution after alpha-beta-depleted transplantation in children. Unique molecular identifiers were used to barcode this TCRbeta library. MiXCR, applied by TCRdb to the PCR reads, yields one record per CDR3 protein. Here the sample spans more than 400,000 distinct CDR3 sequences, about 10% being singletons. The source material was PBMCs, mostly from graft donor cells, sampled 180 days after TCRalphabeta/CD19-depleted stem cell transplant. These receptor sequences come from a female patient younger than 10 who had a stem cell transplant for aplastic anemia, so the T cells may come from the graft donor.

This clonotype was seen a handful of times. The chain joins TRBV15 to TRBJ2-3, with TRBD2 matching over 10 bases. The trim removed 0 bases at V and 4 bases at J, leaving 7 bases unmatched. The germline gives CDR1 LNHNV, CDR2 YYDKDF (reference sequence). This CDR3 has 17 residues. The CDR3 loop is CATSRDGAGGRADTQYF. The CDR3 nucleotides read TGTGCCACCAGCAGAGATGGAGCGGGGGGGCGCGCAGATACGCAGTATTTT.

The chain recombines TRBV7-2 with TRBJ2-3, with 12 bases identical to TRBD1. The J segment lost 7 bases and the V segment lost 5 bases, leaving 7 bases of the junction unmatched. The CDR3 covers 15 residues. Germline V lookup: CDR1 SGHTA, CDR2 FQGNSA. The DNA of the CDR3 is TGTGCCAGCAGCCCGGGGACAGGGGGCTTGAATACGCAGTATTTT. It is translated as CASSPGTGGLNTQYF.

This clonotype was seen ten or more times. The rearrangement joins TRBV20-1 to TRBJ2-7, with unresolved D. V was clipped by 8 bases and J by 7 bases, with 12 bases between them. CDR1 DFQATT and CDR2 SNEGSKA come from the germline V gene (reference sequence). The CDR3 loop spans 10 amino acids. CDR3 residues: CSLPDGEQYV. For the CDR3, the DNA is TGCAGTTTACCGGATGGAGAGCAGTACGTC.

This chain uses TRBV18 with TRBJ1-5; D call uncertain. Deletions cut 3 bases from V and 0 bases from J, with 9 bases between. Looked up from germline, CDR1 is KGHSH and CDR2 is LQKENI. The CDR3 is 15 residues long. Here the CDR3 DNA reads TGTGCCAGCTCACCGCAGCGTCATAGCAATCAGCCCCAGCATTTT. This encodes CASSPQRHSNQPQHF.

The chain uses TRBV29-1 and TRBJ1-1; D is perhaps TRBD1 (6 bases). In germline, CDR1 is SQVTM, CDR2 ANQGSEA. This CDR3 region has 16 residues. V was pared by 7 bases and J by 1 base, with 22 bases between. CDR3 sequence: CSAVDRTDEKNTEAFF. The DNA of the CDR3 is TGCAGCGCCGTTGATCGGACAGACGAGAAGAACACTGAAGCTTTCTTT.

This chain uses TRBV6-5 with TRBJ2-3; 9 positions agree with TRBD1. Germline assignment: CDR1 MNHEY and CDR2 SVGAGI. The length of the CDR3 is 16 residues. Trimming cost V 2 bases and J 2 bases; bases outside gene matches: 5. This CDR3 is CASSYRGTGFTDTQYF. CDR3 sequence (DNA): TGTGCCAGCAGTTACAGAGGGACAGGGTTCACAGATACGCAGTATTTT.

This clonotype occurred a few times. V is TRBV9 and J is TRBJ1-3; D gene uncertain. CDR1 and CDR2 from the germline V gene are SGDLS and YYNGEE. Deletions cut 1 base from V and 3 bases from J, with 8 bases between. The CDR3 runs to 14 residues. CDR3 sequence: CASSVRGSGNTIYF. The CDR3 DNA follows: TGTGCCAGCAGCGTACGAGGGAGTGGAAACACCATATATTTT.

This clonotype was observed a handful of times. V and J are TRBV29-1 and TRBJ2-3; weak D call: TRBD1 (6 bases). This CDR3 has 14 amino acids. V dropped 0 bases and J dropped 5 bases, with 12 bases sitting between them. Germline V gives CDR1 SQVTM, CDR2 ANQGSEA. This chain's CDR3 is CSVEDRAGVDTQYF. The CDR3 DNA follows: TGCAGCGTTGAAGATCGGGCAGGGGTAGATACGCAGTATTTT.

The chain combines TRBV4-3 with TRBJ1-2; 7 positions match TRBD1. The CDR3 is made up of 15 amino acids. After removal of 2 bases from V and 2 bases from J, the junction contained 5 bases not matched to a gene. In germline, CDR1 is LGHNA, CDR2 YSLEER. Written as DNA, the CDR3 is TGCGCCAGCAGCCAAAGGGAACAGGGGAACTATGGCTACACCTTC. This translates into CASSQREQGNYGYTF.

This clonotype appeared a few times. The V call is TRBV6-5, the J call TRBJ2-7; maybe TRBD1 (5 bases). Germline CDR1 reads MNHEY; CDR2 reads SVGAGI. This CDR3 comprises 14 residues. V was pared by 0 bases and J by 2 bases, with 8 bases between. This chain's CDR3 is CASSYSTGTYEQYF. CDR3 nucleotide sequence: TGTGCCAGCAGTTACTCAACAGGTACCTACGAGCAGTACTTC.

This clonotype was recorded many times. The genes are TRBV12-3 or TRBV12-4 and TRBJ2-7; D possibly corresponds to TRBD2 (7 bases). V shed 5 bases and J shed 2 bases, with 13 bases lying between them. The CDR3 loop spans 14 amino acids. The CDR3 sequence: CASSRRGGAYEQYF. CDR3 coding DNA: TGTGCCAGCAGTCGGAGGGGGGGGGCCTACGAGCAGTACTTC.

This clonotype was detected only a few times. CDR3 nucleotides: TGCAGTGCTAGACAGATCCCAACGAAGGTGGGGAATGAGCAGTTCTTC. It yields the protein CSARQIPTKVGNEQFF. V gene TRBV20-1 combines with J gene TRBJ2-1; no clear D gene. CDR1 is DFQATT and CDR2 is SNEGSKA in the germline V gene (reference sequence). The CDR3 spans 16 residues. The V gene lost 2 bases and the J gene lost 7 bases, with 21 bases spanning the gap.

The chain couples TRBV5-6 to TRBJ2-1; D unclear. CDR1 is SGHDT and CDR2 is YYEEEE in the germline V gene. This CDR3 spans 14 amino acids. V lost 5 bases and J 8 bases, leaving 17 bases between the germline ends. The CDR3 sequence is CASSYRASVHEQFF. For the CDR3, the DNA is TGTGCCAGCAGTTACCGGGCATCAGTGCATGAGCAGTTCTTC.

This chain uses TRBV30 with TRBJ1-1; 11 positions match TRBD1. The CDR3 spans 12 residues. CDR1 is GTSNPN, CDR2 SVGIG, per germline (reference sequence). Here the CDR3 reads CAADRGLAEAFF. The DNA for the CDR3 is TGTGCTGCGGACAGGGGGCTTGCTGAAGCTTTCTTT.

The table lists this clonotype with many counts. V and J are TRBV5-1 and TRBJ2-7; 7 positions agree with TRBD2. The CDR3 is 14 residues long. CDR1 is SGHRS and CDR2 is YFSETQ in the germline V gene. CDR3 loop: CASSLVAGSYEQYV. The DNA of the CDR3 is TGTGCCAGCAGCTTGGTAGCGGGCTCCTACGAGCAGTACGTC.

This clonotype has a count of ten or more. This rearrangement joins TRBV29-1 to TRBJ2-1; perhaps TRBD2 as D (5 bases). The CDR3 is made up of 14 amino acids. Trimming shortened V by 2 bases and J by 5 bases, and 13 bases separated the two germline ends. CDR1 is SQVTM and CDR2 is ANQGSEA in the germline V gene. The CDR3: CSVERGLHNNEQFF. The CDR3 DNA sequence: TGCAGCGTTGAAAGAGGACTGCACAACAATGAGCAGTTCTTC.

This clonotype was recorded a few times. The V call is TRBV27, the J call TRBJ1-2; tentatively, D is TRBD1 (5 bases). Germline-derived CDR1 and CDR2 are MNHEY and SMNVEV (reference sequence). This CDR3 region has 13 residues. Trimming cost V 3 bases and J 7 bases, with 12 bases left between them. In DNA, the CDR3 is TGTGCCAGCAGTTTCGGGGGGAGGGGTGGCTACACCTTC. Its translation is CASSFGGRGGYTF.

This clonotype was seen only a few times. The rearrangement links TRBV27 to TRBJ2-1, with D uncertain. Germline V gene sequence: CDR1 MNHEY, CDR2 SMNVEV (reference sequence). V was trimmed by 7 bases and J by 4 bases, leaving 14 bases between them. This CDR3 region has 14 residues. CDR3 region: CASTSTGLYNEQFF. The CDR3 DNA is TGTGCCAGCACCTCGACCGGGTTGTACAATGAGCAGTTCTTC.

The chain recombines TRBV20-1 with TRBJ2-7, with a weak D call TRBD2 (6 bases). The CDR3 runs to 15 residues. Looked up from germline, CDR1 is DFQATT and CDR2 is SNEGSKA (reference sequence). Between the trimmed V and J ends, which lost 0 bases and 5 bases, there was a span of 17 bases. CDR3 bases: TGCAGTGCTAGAGATCTCGGGGGTAGTTTCCACGAGCAGTACTTC. As protein: CSARDLGGSFHEQYF.

The V call is TRBV12-5, the J call TRBJ2-2; D is unclear. The CDR3 is 15 residues long. V was pared by 0 bases and J by 1 base, with 6 bases between. CDR1 LGHNT and CDR2 FRNRAP come from the germline V gene. The CDR3 sequence is CASGLVLRNTGELFF. CDR3 sequence (DNA): TGTGCTAGTGGTTTGGTACTAAGGAACACCGGGGAGCTGTTTTTT.

This clonotype was observed a few times. V usage is TRBV28 and J usage is TRBJ2-5; 15 nucleotides align to TRBD2. Germline V gene lookup returns CDR1 MDHEN and CDR2 SYDVKM. The CDR3 is 16 residues long. V lost 6 bases to trimming and J lost 5 bases; unmatched junction nucleotides: 7. As DNA, the CDR3 is TGTGCCAGCAGGTCCGGGACTAGCGGGAGGTGGGAGACCCAGTACTTC. It is translated as CASRSGTSGRWETQYF.